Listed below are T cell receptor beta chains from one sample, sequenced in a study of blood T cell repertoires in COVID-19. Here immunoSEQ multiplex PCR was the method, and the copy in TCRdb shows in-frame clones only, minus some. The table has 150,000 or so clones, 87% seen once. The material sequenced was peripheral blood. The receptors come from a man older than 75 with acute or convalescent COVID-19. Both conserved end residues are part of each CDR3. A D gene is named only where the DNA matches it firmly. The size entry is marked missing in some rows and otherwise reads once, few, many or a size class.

cdr3_aa: CASSLAMTGLYGYTF
cdr3_nt: TGTGCCAGCAGCTTAGCGATGACAGGTCTCTATGGCTACACCTTC
d_call: NA
j_call: TRBJ1-2
v_call: TRBV7-9
clone_size: NA

cdr3_aa: CASSYSTSGNTIYF
cdr3_nt: TGTGCCAGCAGTTACTCAACCAGTGGAAACACCATATATTTT
d_call: NA
j_call: TRBJ1-3
v_call: TRBV6-6
clone_size: NA

cdr3_aa: CASGGHTGNTIYF
cdr3_nt: TGTGCCAGCGGCGGTCATACTGGAAACACCATATATTTT
d_call: NA
j_call: TRBJ1-3
v_call: TRBV28
clone_size: NA

cdr3_aa: CASSTLDRGNGYTF
cdr3_nt: TGTGCCAGTAGTACCTTGGACAGAGGTAATGGCTACACCTTC
d_call: NA
j_call: TRBJ1-2
v_call: TRBV19
clone_size: NA

cdr3_aa: CASSPLRGGRNQPQHF
cdr3_nt: TGTGCCAGCAGTCCTCTGAGGGGGGGAAGGAATCAGCCCCAGCATTTT
d_call: NA
j_call: TRBJ1-5
v_call: TRBV28
clone_size: NA

cdr3_aa: CASSLGQNTGELFF
cdr3_nt: TGCGCCAGCAGCCTGGGACAGAACACCGGGGAGCTGTTTTTT
d_call: NA
j_call: TRBJ2-2
v_call: TRBV5-1
clone_size: NA

cdr3_aa: CANGQGAPNEKLFF
cdr3_nt: TGTGCCAACGGACAGGGGGCGCCTAATGAAAAACTGTTTTTT
d_call: TRBD1
j_call: TRBJ1-4
v_call: TRBV2
clone_size: NA

cdr3_aa: CASSQGGVETEAFF
cdr3_nt: TGTGCCAGCAGCCAAGGCGGGGTGGAGACTGAAGCTTTCTTT
d_call: NA
j_call: TRBJ1-1
v_call: TRBV3-1/TRBV3-2
clone_size: NA

cdr3_aa: CATSDRSPFDRDGYTF
cdr3_nt: TGTGCCACCAGTGACCGTTCCCCCTTCGACAGGGACGGCTACACCTTC
d_call: TRBD1
j_call: TRBJ1-2
v_call: TRBV24-1
clone_size: NA

cdr3_aa: CASSLPTSGRATRFF
cdr3_nt: TGTGCCAGCAGTTTACCGACTAGCGGGAGGGCAACTAGGTTCTTC
d_call: TRBD2
j_call: TRBJ2-1
v_call: TRBV28
clone_size: NA

cdr3_aa: CASSQEPGGSSYNEQFF
cdr3_nt: TGTGCCAGCAGCCAAGAGCCCGGCGGGTCGAGCTACAATGAGCAGTTCTTC
d_call: NA
j_call: TRBJ2-1
v_call: TRBV4-2
clone_size: NA

cdr3_aa: CASSFGGRANEQFF
cdr3_nt: TGTGCCAGCAGTTTTGGCGGGAGGGCCAATGAGCAGTTCTTC
d_call: TRBD2
j_call: TRBJ2-1
v_call: TRBV28
clone_size: once

cdr3_aa: CSALDRDGYTF
cdr3_nt: TGCAGTGCTTTGGACAGGGATGGCTACACCTTC
d_call: TRBD1
j_call: TRBJ1-2
v_call: TRBV20-1
clone_size: NA

cdr3_aa: CASSPGQLNQPQHF
cdr3_nt: TGTGCCAGCAGCCCGGGACAACTAAATCAGCCCCAGCATTTT
d_call: NA
j_call: TRBJ1-5
v_call: TRBV6-2/TRBV6-3
clone_size: few

cdr3_aa: CASSERSGARETQYF
cdr3_nt: TGTGCCAGCAGTGAAAGGTCTGGGGCTCGGGAGACCCAGTACTTC
d_call: NA
j_call: TRBJ2-5
v_call: TRBV6-1
clone_size: NA

cdr3_aa: CASSRAGTGNTEAFF
cdr3_nt: TGCGCCAGCAGCAGAGCCGGGACAGGGAACACTGAAGCTTTCTTT
d_call: TRBD1
j_call: TRBJ1-1
v_call: TRBV5-1
clone_size: NA

cdr3_aa: CATSRDGNTIYF
cdr3_nt: TGTGCCACCAGCAGAGACGGGAACACCATATATTTT
d_call: NA
j_call: TRBJ1-3
v_call: TRBV15
clone_size: NA

cdr3_aa: CATSDGTGTRAYNEQFF
cdr3_nt: TGTGCCACCAGTGACGGCACCGGGACAAGGGCCTACAATGAGCAGTTCTTC
d_call: NA
j_call: TRBJ2-1
v_call: TRBV24-1
clone_size: NA

cdr3_aa: CTSTGTDATNEKLFF
cdr3_nt: TGCACCAGCACTGGGACAGATGCAACTAATGAAAAACTGTTTTTT
d_call: NA
j_call: TRBJ1-4
v_call: TRBV1
clone_size: NA

cdr3_aa: CASTPGAGTGGYEQYF
cdr3_nt: TGTGCCAGCACCCCGGGAGCCGGGACAGGGGGGTACGAGCAGTACTTC
d_call: TRBD1
j_call: TRBJ2-7
v_call: TRBV5-6
clone_size: NA

cdr3_aa: CASSSKTGGAGGYTF
cdr3_nt: TGTGCCAGCAGCTCCAAGACAGGGGGCGCGGGAGGCTACACCTTC
d_call: TRBD1
j_call: TRBJ1-2
v_call: TRBV11-2
clone_size: NA

cdr3_aa: CASSSRGGNQPQHF
cdr3_nt: TGTGCCAGCAGCTCCAGGGGTGGCAATCAGCCCCAGCATTTT
d_call: NA
j_call: TRBJ1-5
v_call: TRBV7-2
clone_size: NA

cdr3_aa: CAWGGQGPSYGYTF
cdr3_nt: TGTGCCTGGGGGGGACAGGGGCCGTCCTATGGCTACACCTTC
d_call: TRBD1
j_call: TRBJ1-2
v_call: TRBV30
clone_size: NA

cdr3_aa: CASSRETGTGGYEQYF
cdr3_nt: TGTGCCAGCAGCCGTGAGACCGGGACAGGGGGCTACGAGCAGTACTTC
d_call: TRBD1
j_call: TRBJ2-7
v_call: TRBV7-2
clone_size: once

cdr3_aa: CASSPSTGELFF
cdr3_nt: TGCGCCAGCAGCCCTAGCACCGGGGAGCTGTTTTTT
d_call: NA
j_call: TRBJ2-2
v_call: TRBV4-1
clone_size: NA

cdr3_aa: CASSGQGSDSPLHF
cdr3_nt: TGTGCCAGCAGTGGACAGGGTTCTGATTCACCCCTCCACTTT
d_call: TRBD1
j_call: TRBJ1-6
v_call: TRBV2
clone_size: few

cdr3_aa: CASSDQGSYGYTF
cdr3_nt: TGTGCCAGCAGCGATCAGGGTAGTTATGGCTACACCTTC
d_call: NA
j_call: TRBJ1-2
v_call: TRBV2
clone_size: NA

cdr3_aa: CASSPRGRGSSYEQYF
cdr3_nt: TGTGCCAGTAGTCCCAGGGGGCGGGGAAGCTCCTACGAGCAGTACTTC
d_call: TRBD1
j_call: TRBJ2-7
v_call: TRBV19
clone_size: NA

cdr3_aa: CASSLTTGPIEKLFF
cdr3_nt: TGTGCCAGTAGTCTCACGACAGGGCCGATTGAAAAACTGTTTTTT
d_call: TRBD1
j_call: TRBJ1-4
v_call: TRBV19
clone_size: NA

cdr3_aa: CASSHYGTDNGYTF
cdr3_nt: TGTGCCAGCAGCCATTACGGGACTGATAATGGCTACACCTTC
d_call: NA
j_call: TRBJ1-2
v_call: TRBV2
clone_size: NA

cdr3_aa: CSASSRDRIYEQYF
cdr3_nt: TGCAGTGCCAGTAGCCGGGACAGGATCTACGAGCAGTACTTC
d_call: TRBD1
j_call: TRBJ2-7
v_call: TRBV20-1
clone_size: NA

cdr3_aa: CASTLGLLNTGELFF
cdr3_nt: TGTGCCAGCACTCTGGGACTGCTGAACACCGGGGAGCTGTTTTTT
d_call: NA
j_call: TRBJ2-2
v_call: TRBV6-6
clone_size: NA

cdr3_aa: CASSYDSNYGYTF
cdr3_nt: TGTGCCAGCTCATATGACAGTAACTATGGCTACACCTTC
d_call: NA
j_call: TRBJ1-2
v_call: TRBV18
clone_size: once

cdr3_aa: CASSQGQKNQPQHF
cdr3_nt: TGTGCCAGCAGCCAAGGACAGAAAAATCAGCCCCAGCATTTT
d_call: NA
j_call: TRBJ1-5
v_call: TRBV3-1/TRBV3-2
clone_size: NA

cdr3_aa: CASSGFLAQETQYF
cdr3_nt: TGTGCCAGCAGTGGTTTCCTAGCTCAAGAGACCCAGTACTTC
d_call: NA
j_call: TRBJ2-5
v_call: TRBV2
clone_size: NA

cdr3_aa: CASSALAGRVVSDTQYF
cdr3_nt: TGTGCCAGCAGCGCCTTAGCCGGGAGAGTGGTGTCAGATACGCAGTATTTT
d_call: NA
j_call: TRBJ2-3
v_call: TRBV11-2
clone_size: few

cdr3_aa: CASTGVGGNQPQHF
cdr3_nt: TGTGCCAGTACAGGGGTAGGAGGCAATCAGCCCCAGCATTTT
d_call: NA
j_call: TRBJ1-5
v_call: TRBV19
clone_size: NA

cdr3_aa: CSASGGKSDTEAFF
cdr3_nt: TGCAGTGCTAGTGGGGGCAAGTCGGACACTGAAGCTTTCTTT
d_call: NA
j_call: TRBJ1-1
v_call: TRBV20-1
clone_size: once

cdr3_aa: CASSTGLSPYEQYF
cdr3_nt: TGCGCCAGCAGCACTGGACTATCTCCCTACGAGCAGTACTTC
d_call: NA
j_call: TRBJ2-7
v_call: TRBV5-1
clone_size: NA

cdr3_aa: CASSITPQGEVYGYTF
cdr3_nt: TGTGCCAGTAGTATTACCCCTCAGGGGGAGGTCTATGGCTACACCTTC
d_call: TRBD1
j_call: TRBJ1-2
v_call: TRBV19
clone_size: NA